Listed below are T cell receptor beta chains from one sample, sequenced in a study of cytomegalovirus exposure and HLA in healthy donors. The data were produced by immunoSEQ multiplex PCR, yet TCRdb's version contains in-frame clones alone and is incomplete. The top ten hold 1.7% of the sample, which has about 250,000 clones, around 90% seen once. The sample taken for sequencing was PBMCs. These TCRs come from a girl under 10 years old in good health and CMV-seronegative. The CDR3 runs from the conserved cysteine through the conserved F or W. The order of the fields is D gene, V gene, J gene, clone size, CDR3 DNA, CDR3 protein. The D gene is left open where the match is weak. Only some rows state a clone size, as once, few, many or a class for expanded clones.

.	TRBV5-4	TRBJ2-3	.	TGTGCCAGCAGCGCACTCCAGGCAGATACGCAGTATTTT	CASSALQADTQYF
TRBD2	TRBV29-1	TRBJ2-7	.	TGCAGCGTCGGTGGGACTAGCGGTTCCTACGAGCAGTACTTC	CSVGGTSGSYEQYF
.	TRBV6-4	TRBJ2-3	.	TGTGCCAGCCGCCAACTACCTAGCACAGATACGCAGTATTTT	CASRQLPSTDTQYF
.	TRBV5-6	TRBJ2-2	few	TGTGCCAGCACTCCGGGAACCTACCTCACCGGGGAGCTGTTTTTT	CASTPGTYLTGELFF
TRBD1	TRBV19	TRBJ1-5	.	TGTGCCAGTAGTGTCGGGACAGGGAACCAGCCCCAGCATTTT	CASSVGTGNQPQHF
.	TRBV23-1	TRBJ2-6	.	TGCGCCAGCAGTCAAGGCGGCTCTGGGGCCAACGTCCTGACTTTC	CASSQGGSGANVLTF
.	TRBV19	TRBJ1-2	.	TGTGCCAGTAGTTTCCGGACAGATGCTCACTATGGCTACACCTTC	CASSFRTDAHYGYTF
.	TRBV5-6	TRBJ2-7	.	TGTGCCAGCAGCTTGGCCGGGACAAGCTCCTACGAGCAGTACTTC	CASSLAGTSSYEQYF
TRBD1	TRBV30	TRBJ1-6	.	TGTGCCGGGAATTCAGGGGGCGCCTATAATTCACCCCTCCACTTT	CAGNSGGAYNSPLHF
.	TRBV4-1	TRBJ2-1	.	TGCGCCAGCAGCCAAGTCGGGAATGAGCAGTTCTTC	CASSQVGNEQFF
.	TRBV25-1	TRBJ1-3	.	TGTGCCAGCAGTGGTGGACAACCGCACTCTGGAAACACCATATATTTT	CASSGGQPHSGNTIYF
TRBD2	TRBV5-1	TRBJ2-3	.	TGCGCCAGCAGCCAGGCGGGGGATATCACAGATACGCAGTATTTT	CASSQAGDITDTQYF
.	TRBV9	TRBJ1-3	.	TGTGCCAGCAGCGTAGAACCTGCGGATGCCTATTCCTCTGGAAACACCATATATTTT	CASSVEPADAYSSGNTIYF
TRBD1	TRBV29-1	TRBJ1-1	once	TGCAGCGTTGCCGGGACAGGGGGCAGGTTGACTGAAGCTTTCTTT	CSVAGTGGRLTEAFF
.	TRBV10-1	TRBJ2-1	.	TGCGCCAGCAGTGAGATCGGGAGCGCCAATGAGCAGTTCTTC	CASSEIGSANEQFF
.	TRBV2	TRBJ1-1	.	TGTGCCAGCAGGGTAGACGGGATGAACACTGAAGCTTTCTTT	CASRVDGMNTEAFF
.	TRBV5-4	TRBJ2-7	.	TGTGCCAGCAGCATGAGCTCCTACGAGCAGTACTTC	CASSMSSYEQYF
.	TRBV5-1	TRBJ1-3	.	TGCGCCAGCAGCTTGGCGGGGAGCAGCTCTGGAAACACCATATATTTT	CASSLAGSSSGNTIYF
.	TRBV10-1	TRBJ2-3	.	TGCGCCAGCAGTGATGCGAGCACAGATACGCAGTATTTT	CASSDASTDTQYF
.	TRBV9	TRBJ2-3	once	TGTGCCAGCAGCGACCGGGATACGCAGTATTTT	CASSDRDTQYF
TRBD1	TRBV6-1	TRBJ1-4	.	TGTGCCAGCAGTTTAACCGGGACAGGGGGCGGGAAACTGTTTTTT	CASSLTGTGGGKLFF
.	TRBV28	TRBJ1-5	.	TGTGCCAGCAGTTTAAGCGCAGACAATCAGCCCCAGCATTTT	CASSLSADNQPQHF
TRBD1	TRBV2	TRBJ1-2	.	TGTGCCAGCAGTACTTCCGGGACAGGGCTGCTCTATGGCTACACCTTC	CASSTSGTGLLYGYTF
.	TRBV7-9	TRBJ1-1	.	TGTGCCAGCAGCTCCTCCCTGGGAGGGGAAGCTTTCTTT	CASSSSLGGEAFF
TRBD2	TRBV5-1	TRBJ2-7	.	TGCGCCAGCAGTTCGGGGGGGGGATCCTACGAGCAGTACTTC	CASSSGGGSYEQYF
.	TRBV7-9	TRBJ1-6	.	TGTTCCAGCAGCTTAGCGCGACGGGGGAATTCACCCCTCCACTTT	CSSSLARRGNSPLHF
.	TRBV28	TRBJ2-1	.	TGTGCCAGCAGTTTTATCGAGCGGGCAGGCGATGAGCAGTTCTTC	CASSFIERAGDEQFF
.	TRBV28	TRBJ1-6	once	TGTGCCAGCAGTCCCCAGGGGAATTCACCCCTCCACTTT	CASSPQGNSPLHF
.	TRBV19	TRBJ1-1	.	TGTGCCAGTAGTTCCAGGGGCGAGGTGAACACTGAAGCTTTCTTT	CASSSRGEVNTEAFF
TRBD1	TRBV6-5	TRBJ1-1	.	TGTGCCAGCAGTTACCCCCGGACAGGGGAAGCTTTCTTT	CASSYPRTGEAFF
TRBD1	TRBV5-6	TRBJ1-2	.	TGTGCCAGCAGCCAACAGGGGGCGCAGGGCTACACCTTC	CASSQQGAQGYTF
TRBD2	TRBV4-1	TRBJ2-3	.	TGCGCCAGCAGCTACGGGACTAGCGAGAGCACAGATACGCAGTATTTT	CASSYGTSESTDTQYF
.	TRBV7-9	TRBJ2-2	.	TGTGCCAGCACCTCGGGGGAGCTGTTTTTT	CASTSGELFF
.	TRBV11-2	TRBJ2-7	.	TGTGCCAGCAGCTTAGGGGCGGGAAACCACTACGAGCAGTACTTC	CASSLGAGNHYEQYF
TRBD1	TRBV4-1	TRBJ2-7	.	TGCGCCAGCAGCCTAAGAGACAGGGCCCCGGACGAGCAGTACTTC	CASSLRDRAPDEQYF
.	TRBV5-8	TRBJ1-2	.	TGTGCCAGCAGCTTGGCCGGCGGCTCTGTAGGCTACACCTTC	CASSLAGGSVGYTF
TRBD2	TRBV7-9	TRBJ2-1	.	TGTGCCAGCAGCTCCCTAGCGGGGGGGCCGGGTGAGCAGTTCTTC	CASSSLAGGPGEQFF